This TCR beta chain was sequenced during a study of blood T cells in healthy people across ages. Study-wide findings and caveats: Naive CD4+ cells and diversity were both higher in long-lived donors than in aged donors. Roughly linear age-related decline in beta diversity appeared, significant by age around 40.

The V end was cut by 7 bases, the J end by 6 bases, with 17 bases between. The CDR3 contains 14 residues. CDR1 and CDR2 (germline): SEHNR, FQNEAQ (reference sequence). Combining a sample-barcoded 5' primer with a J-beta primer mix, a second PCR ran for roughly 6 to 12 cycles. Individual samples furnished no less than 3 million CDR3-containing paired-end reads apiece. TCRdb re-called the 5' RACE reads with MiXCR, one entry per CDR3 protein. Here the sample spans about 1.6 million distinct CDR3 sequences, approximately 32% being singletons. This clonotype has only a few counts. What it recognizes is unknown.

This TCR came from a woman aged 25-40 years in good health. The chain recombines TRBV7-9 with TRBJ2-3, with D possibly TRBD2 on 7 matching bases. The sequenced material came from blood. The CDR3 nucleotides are TGTGCCAGCACCAAACAAACGGGGGGCGATACGCAGTATTTT. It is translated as CASTKQTGGDTQYF. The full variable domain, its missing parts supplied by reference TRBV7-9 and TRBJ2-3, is DTGVSQNPRHKITKRGQNVTFRCDPISEHNRLYWYRQTLGQGPEFLTYFQNEAQLEKSRLLSDRFSAERPKGSFSTLEIQRTEQGDSAMYLCASTKQTGGDTQYFGPGTRLTVL.